Below are 5 T cell receptor beta chains sequenced from a single sample in a study of T-cell reconstitution after alpha-beta-depleted transplantation in children. TCRbeta library preparation incorporated unique molecular identifiers. TCRdb fed the PCR reads into MiXCR, producing one record per CDR3 protein. In the table there are around 92,000 distinct CDR3 sequences, less than 15% of which are singletons. The specimen was PBMCs from the stem cell graft donor, collected from the stem cell graft. Receptor source: a human donor who donated a stem cell graft to a child with inherited bone marrow failure.

This clonotype was seen only a few times. This chain joins TRBV7-2 and TRBJ2-7; D might be TRBD1 (5 bases). Germline CDR1 reads SGHTA; CDR2 reads FQGNSA. CDR3 length equals 11 residues. Trimming took off 11 bases at V and 0 bases at J, with 8 bases between the two ends. CDR3 amino acids: CAVRVSYEQYF. CDR3 nucleotides: TGTGCCGTCAGGGTCTCCTACGAGCAGTACTTC.

This clonotype was counted many times. J is TRBJ2-5 and V is TRBV9; 8 nucleotides align to TRBD2. Looked up from germline, CDR1 is SGDLS and CDR2 is YYNGEE. V lost 2 bases to trimming and J lost 3 bases; unmatched junction nucleotides: 3. The CDR3 extends over 14 amino acids. The CDR3 is CASSVSGAEETQYF. Written as DNA, the CDR3 is TGTGCCAGCAGCGTTAGCGGGGCCGAAGAGACCCAGTACTTC.

At least ten counts were recorded for this clonotype. The V and J genes are TRBV4-2 and TRBJ2-7; D gene unclear. Trimming took 1 base from V and 7 from J, leaving 5 bases between them. Germline CDR1 LGHNA, CDR2 YNFKEQ. This CDR3 region has 11 residues. For the CDR3, the DNA is TGTGCCAGCAGCCAAGTGGAGGAGCAGTACTTC. Translation gives CASSQVEEQYF.

This clonotype was detected ten times or more. The chain uses TRBV29-1 and TRBJ2-7; 7 bases fit TRBD2. Unmatched junction bases numbered 6, after V lost 7 bases and J lost 6 bases. Per the germline V gene, CDR1 is SQVTM and CDR2 is ANQGSEA. The CDR3 length is 11 residues. CDR3 in amino acids: CSGGGSGEQYF. CDR3 DNA sequence: TGCAGCGGGGGGGGATCAGGCGAGCAGTACTTC.

This clonotype appeared many times. This chain links TRBV20-1 with TRBJ2-1; tentative D call: TRBD1 (5 bases). V was pared by 3 bases and J by 0 bases, with 12 bases between. From germline, CDR1 is DFQATT and CDR2 SNEGSKA (reference sequence). The CDR3 covers 15 residues. The CDR3 DNA is TGCAGTGCTAGTACAGGCCATAGCTCCTACAATGAGCAGTTCTTC. It encodes CSASTGHSSYNEQFF.